The rows below give T cell receptor beta chains drawn from one sample of a study of T cell repertoires in cytomegalovirus infection. MiXCR was run by TCRdb on the reads, yielding one entry per CDR3 protein. The sample records about 360,000 distinct CDR3 sequences, 15% to 20% being singletons. Sequenced: PBMCs. Every receptor here comes from a human donor in good health (CMV status not recorded). Some clones in this sample may be carry-over from other donors' samples. Each CDR3 is given with its conserved first and last residue. The D gene is left open where the match is weak. Expanded clones are given a class, and other clones once, few, many or no size at all.

DNA: TGTGCCAGCAGCGTCCCGACTAGCGGGGGGTACAATGAGCAGTTCTTC
CDR3: CASSVPTSGGYNEQFF
D: TRBD2
J: TRBJ2-1
V: TRBV7-2
size: many

DNA: TGTGCCAGCAGTTTCAGATGGAGTTCACCCCTCCACTTT
CDR3: CASSFRWSSPLHF
D: -
J: TRBJ1-6
V: TRBV27
size: few

DNA: TGTGCCAGCAGGGCTAGAGTCTCTGGGGCCAACGTCCTGACTTTC
CDR3: CASRARVSGANVLTF
D: -
J: TRBJ2-6
V: TRBV9
size: few

DNA: TGTGCCAGCAGAGCGGGGCCAGCTAGCACAGATACGCAGTATTTT
CDR3: CASRAGPASTDTQYF
D: TRBD2
J: TRBJ2-3
V: TRBV7-2
size: many

DNA: TGTGCCAGCGGGGTGTTGTCAGGCGAGCAGTACTTC
CDR3: CASGVLSGEQYF
D: -
J: TRBJ2-7
V: TRBV2
size: few

DNA: TGCAGTGCTCCAGATTGGGAGGGGGACAATGAGCAGTTCTTC
CDR3: CSAPDWEGDNEQFF
D: -
J: TRBJ2-1
V: TRBV20-1
size: once

DNA: TGCGCCACGACTAGCGGGAGGGCTAATGAGCAGTTCTTC
CDR3: CATTSGRANEQFF
D: TRBD2
J: TRBJ2-1
V: TRBV10-2
size: few

DNA: TGTGCTAGTGGTTTGGGGACTAGCGGGAGGGCCCTCGATGAGCAGTTCTTC
CDR3: CASGLGTSGRALDEQFF
D: TRBD2
J: TRBJ2-1
V: TRBV12-5
size: once

DNA: TGTGCCAGCAGCTCCCCAGGGACTAACTATGGCTACACCTTC
CDR3: CASSSPGTNYGYTF
D: -
J: TRBJ1-2
V: TRBV11-2
size: many

DNA: TGTGCCAGCAGCTGGGGTGGTTCCGGAAACATTCAGTACTTC
CDR3: CASSWGGSGNIQYF
D: -
J: TRBJ2-4
V: TRBV7-2
size: many

DNA: TGTGCCAGCAGCCAAGTTGACACTGAAGCTTTCTTT
CDR3: CASSQVDTEAFF
D: -
J: TRBJ1-1
V: TRBV4-2
size: many

DNA: TGTGCCAGTCGGTACAGCAGATTCTATGGCTACACCTTC
CDR3: CASRYSRFYGYTF
D: -
J: TRBJ1-2
V: TRBV6-1
size: many

DNA: TGTGCCAGCAGTTTAGATCCCCGGACGTTCTATGGCTACACCTTC
CDR3: CASSLDPRTFYGYTF
D: -
J: TRBJ1-2
V: TRBV12-3/TRBV12-4
size: -

DNA: TGCGCCAGCAGCCAAGGCCGAGGGCGGGGGGTTTACGAGCAGTACTTC
CDR3: CASSQGRGRGVYEQYF
D: TRBD2
J: TRBJ2-7
V: TRBV4-1
size: -

DNA: TGTGCCAGCGGGAGCGGGAGGGCGAACACCGGGGAGCTGTTTTTT
CDR3: CASGSGRANTGELFF
D: TRBD2
J: TRBJ2-2
V: TRBV7-2
size: many

DNA: TGTGCCAGCAGTTTTCGTCTGGTAGCGGGGGGGCAGCACTACGAGCAGTACTTC
CDR3: CASSFRLVAGGQHYEQYF
D: TRBD2
J: TRBJ2-7
V: TRBV27
size: -